This entry lists 30 T cell receptor beta chains sequenced from one sample in a study of cytomegalovirus exposure and HLA in healthy donors (dated by TCRdb to 2015 to 2018). Preparation of the library involved the immunoSEQ multiplex PCR assay. The multiplex PCR relied on a mix of 60 forward primers for TCR Vbeta segments and 13 reverse primers for TCR Jbeta segments. TCRdb mirrors the immuneACCESS table, restricted to in-frame sequences. Some clones are absent from its copies; in checked studies, under half trace to an unresolved V gene, and the reason for the others is unknown. This sample holds about 180,000 clones; roughly 78% were observed only once. The ten most abundant clones make up approximately 2.1% of the sample. The sample taken for sequencing was PBMCs. The receptors were sampled from a woman aged 25 to 39 in good health and CMV-seronegative.

In its sample, this clone was seen a few times. One junction end does not reproduce the germline sequence, and a read error may be involved. The chain combines TRBV7-7 with TRBJ1-1; 8 nucleotides agree with TRBD1. CDR3 length equals 14 residues. CDR1 is SSHAT, CDR2 FNYEAQ, per germline (reference sequence). This CDR3 is CASSPTGGNTEAFF. For the CDR3, the DNA is TGTGCTAGCAGCCCTACAGGGGGGAACACTGAAGCTTTCTTT.

This clone was counted a few times. V and J are TRBV4-2 and TRBJ2-5; D is perhaps TRBD2 (5 bases). The CDR3 runs to 15 residues. V lost 3 bases and J 3 bases, leaving 14 bases between the germline ends. CDR1 and CDR2 (germline): LGHNA, YNFKEQ. CDR3 loop: CASSHPRASEETQYF. The CDR3 bases are TGTGCCAGCAGCCACCCGAGGGCTAGTGAAGAGACCCAGTACTTC.

This clone has a handful of counts. This chain connects TRBV6-4 to TRBJ2-1; TRBD2 agrees at 8 bases. Unmatched junction bases numbered 7, after V lost 2 bases and J lost 4 bases. The CDR3 is made up of 16 amino acids. Germline lookup yields CDR1 MRHNA and CDR2 SNTAGT. CDR3 protein: CASSDGRRGEYNEQFF. CDR3 DNA: TGTGCCAGCAGTGACGGTCGGCGGGGGGAGTACAATGAGCAGTTCTTC.

The sample holds one count of this clone. The J gene is TRBJ1-4, the V gene TRBV7-6; 7 bases line up with TRBD1. Germline assignment: CDR1 SGHVS and CDR2 FNYEAQ. This CDR3 has 14 amino acids. The ends lost 5 bases at V and 6 bases at J; junction bases unmatched: 6. CDR3 residues: CASSADRVYEKLFF. The CDR3 DNA reads TGTGCCAGCAGCGCCGACAGGGTGTATGAAAAACTGTTTTTT.

This CDR3 is CASRYRGAPGNTIYF. The CDR3 coding sequence is TGTGCCAGCAGGTACCGGGGTGCCCCTGGAAACACCATATATTTT. This chain uses TRBV4-2 with TRBJ1-3, with D unclear. V gave up 6 bases and J gave up 2 bases, with 14 bases separating them. The germline V gene encodes CDR1 LGHNA and CDR2 YNFKEQ. There are 15 residues in the CDR3.

V gene TRBV30 combines with J gene TRBJ1-6; 10 bases map to TRBD1. The V segment lost 4 bases and the J segment 11 bases; nucleotides outside the gene matches: 5. The CDR3 is 13 amino acids. The germline gives CDR1 GTSNPN, CDR2 SVGIG (reference sequence). CDR3 amino acids: CAWKDRGKPPLHF. The CDR3 bases are TGTGCCTGGAAGGACAGGGGGAAACCACCCCTCCACTTT.

This clone was observed a few times. Other DNA sequences from this sample encode an identical CDR3 as well. V usage is TRBV6-1 and J usage is TRBJ1-6; 8 bases agree with TRBD1. This CDR3 spans 16 amino acids. CDR1 and CDR2 from the germline V gene are MNHNS and SASEGT. The V segment lost 4 bases and the J segment 3 bases; nucleotides outside the gene matches: 5. CDR3 residues: CASSALGQGYNSPLHF. Here the CDR3 DNA reads TGTGCCAGCAGTGCACTAGGACAGGGCTATAATTCACCCCTCCACTTT.

This chain uses TRBV7-6 with TRBJ2-7; 10 positions match TRBD1. Germline CDR1 SGHVS, CDR2 FNYEAQ. V gave up 5 bases and J gave up 5 bases; unmatched junction bases: 9. The CDR3 has 15 amino acids. This chain's CDR3 is CASSDPGQGRDEQYF. DNA for the CDR3: TGTGCCAGCAGCGACCCGGGACAGGGGAGGGACGAGCAGTACTTC.

J is TRBJ1-3 and V is TRBV12-5; D is ambiguous. The CDR3 contains 15 residues. CDR1 is LGHNT, CDR2 FRNRAP, per germline. V was cut by 1 base and J by 0 bases, with 7 bases left in between. The CDR3 DNA follows: TGTGCTAGTGGTTTGGGTTCGGGCTCTGGAAACACCATATATTTT. Its protein is CASGLGSGSGNTIYF.

This chain links TRBV9 with TRBJ2-6, with 7 bases aligning to TRBD1. The CDR3 totals 17 residues. CDR1 and CDR2 from the germline V gene are SGDLS and YYNGEE. Unmatched junction bases numbered 7, after V lost 4 bases and J lost 0 bases. The CDR3 protein is CASSTKRGHSGANVLTF. CDR3 bases: TGTGCCAGCAGCACCAAGAGGGGGCACTCTGGGGCCAACGTCCTGACTTTC.

This clone was seen a single time. The chain links TRBV7-3 to TRBJ2-1; 8 nucleotides align to TRBD1. This CDR3 has 16 amino acids. V gave up 3 bases and J gave up 4 bases; unmatched junction bases: 8. Germline CDR1 is SGHTA and CDR2 is FQGTGA. CDR3 in amino acids: CASSLGPGTGYNEQFF. The DNA of the CDR3 is TGTGCCAGCAGCTTGGGCCCCGGGACAGGTTACAATGAGCAGTTCTTC.

The chain links TRBV2 to TRBJ2-7; tentative D call: TRBD1 (6 bases). V lost 6 bases and J 6 bases, leaving 21 bases between the germline ends. This CDR3 comprises 15 residues. Germline CDR1 SNHLY, CDR2 FYNNEI. CDR3 bases: TGTGCCAGCAGGCTGGACAGTCTTGAGGGAAGCGAGCAGTACTTC. Residues: CASRLDSLEGSEQYF.

The chain joins TRBV29-1 to TRBJ1-2, with D tentatively TRBD1 (6 bases). Germline V gives CDR1 SQVTM, CDR2 ANQGSEA. CDR3 size: 15 residues. Deletions cut 6 bases from V and 8 bases from J, with 25 bases between. The CDR3 DNA reads TGCAGCGTGATGGGGGCGGCCCTTTGGGTTGGGGGCTACACCTTC. Residues: CSVMGAALWVGGYTF.

The genes are TRBV5-6 and TRBJ1-2; D is perhaps TRBD1 (6 bases). Germline V gene data show CDR1 as SGHDT and CDR2 as YYEEEE. V lost 2 bases and J lost 6, with 11 bases in between. This CDR3 is 13 amino acids long. This CDR3 is CASSFRGLDGYTF. The CDR3 nucleotides read TGTGCCAGCAGCTTCAGGGGTCTGGATGGCTACACCTTC.

The rearrangement links TRBV11-3 to TRBJ1-5; TRBD1 is a possible D gene (6 bases). CDR1 and CDR2 (germline): SGHNT, YENEEA. The V and J ends lost 8 bases and 0 bases respectively, with 11 bases between them. The CDR3 is 14 amino acids. CDR3 sequence (DNA): TGTGCCAGCGGAGACAGGAATAGCAATCAGCCCCAGCATTTT. Its protein product is CASGDRNSNQPQHF. Full variable domain (missing parts from reference TRBV11-3 and TRBJ1-5): EAGVVQSPRYKIIEKKQPVAFWCNPISGHNTLYWYLQNLGQGPELLIRYENEEAVDDSQLPKDRFSAERLKGVDSTLKIQPAELGDSAVYLCASGDRNSNQPQHFGDGTRLSIL.

The chain links TRBV9 to TRBJ2-5, with 10 nucleotides matching TRBD2. CDR3 length: 18 amino acids. The V gene end was trimmed by 3 bases and the J gene end by 2 bases; junction bases not matched to a gene: 13. CDR1 and CDR2 (germline): SGDLS, YYNGEE. CDR3 nucleotides: TGTGCCAGCAGCGCCCCCACGGCTGTAGCGGGGGGTCAAGAGACCCAGTACTTC. This translates into CASSAPTAVAGGQETQYF.

In its sample, this clone was seen a few times. The chain is built from TRBV18 and TRBJ1-2; D ambiguous. With 6 bases removed from V and 4 bases from J, the gap between germline ends came to 18 bases. The germline V gene has CDR1 KGHSH and CDR2 LQKENI. The CDR3 loop spans 15 amino acids. The DNA of the CDR3 is TGTGCCAGCTCCCCCCAGACCGCAGGCCTCTATGGCTACACCTTC. Protein sequence: CASSPQTAGLYGYTF.

V and J are TRBV5-8 and TRBJ1-1; D gene unclear. Germline V CDR1 and CDR2: SGHTS, YDEGEE. This CDR3 has 16 amino acids. V was cut by 0 bases and J by 4 bases, with 16 bases left in between. The CDR3 coding sequence is TGTGCCAGCAGCTTGGCCGGGATAGAAAGCGGCACTGAAGCTTTCTTT. As protein: CASSLAGIESGTEAFF.

This clone was seen more than once but under ten times. J is TRBJ1-5 and V is TRBV6-1; possible D gene TRBD1, 6 bases. The length of the CDR3 is 18 residues. CDR1 and CDR2 (germline): MNHNS, SASEGT. Trimming left V 1 base short and J 2 bases short, with 18 bases between. CDR3 residues: CASSEDPLRGLGNQPQHF. The DNA of the CDR3 is TGTGCCAGCAGTGAAGATCCCCTCAGGGGTCTGGGCAATCAGCCCCAGCATTTT.

The chain carries TRBV5-1 and TRBJ2-1, with 11 bases matching TRBD1. The CDR3 runs 16 residues. After removal of 4 bases from V and 7 bases from J, the junction contained 10 bases not matched to a gene. Germline values: CDR1 SGHRS, CDR2 YFSETQ. CDR3 residues: CASSTEGQGARNEQFF. The CDR3 DNA is TGCGCCAGCAGCACCGAAGGACAGGGGGCGCGTAATGAGCAGTTCTTC. The full variable domain, in which reference TRBV5-1 and TRBJ2-1 provide the parts outside the CDR3, is KAGVTQTPRYLIKTRGQQVTLSCSPISGHRSVSWYQQTPGQGLQFLFEYFSETQRNKGNFPGRFSGRQFSNSRSEMNVSTLELGDSALYLCASSTEGQGARNEQFFGPGTRLTVL.

The V gene is TRBV30, the J gene TRBJ2-5; D is possibly TRBD2 (6 bases). The germline gives CDR1 GTSNPN, CDR2 SVGIG (reference sequence). Trimming took off 5 bases at V and 2 bases at J, with 12 bases between the two ends. The CDR3 length is 13 residues. The CDR3 DNA sequence: TGTGCCTGGGCGGGGACGGCACAAGAGACCCAGTACTTC. The encoded protein is CAWAGTAQETQYF.

The V call is TRBV9, the J call TRBJ1-3; D is ambiguous. Deletions cut 0 bases from V and 0 bases from J, with 7 bases between. Germline V gene sequence: CDR1 SGDLS, CDR2 YYNGEE. This CDR3 comprises 15 residues. Written as DNA, the CDR3 is TGTGCCAGCAGCGTAGGTACAAACTCTGGAAACACCATATATTTT. Protein: CASSVGTNSGNTIYF.

The chain recombines TRBV20-1 with TRBJ2-7; tentatively, D is TRBD1 (6 bases). This CDR3 has 11 residues. V was clipped by 5 bases and J by 7 bases, with 12 bases between them. Germline V gene sequence: CDR1 DFQATT, CDR2 SNEGSKA (reference sequence). CDR3 DNA sequence: TGCAGTGCTCGACAGGTTGGGGAGCAGTACTTC. Its protein product is CSARQVGEQYF.

This chain connects TRBV4-1 to TRBJ1-4; no definite D call. Trimming took 4 bases from V and 8 from J, leaving 20 bases between them. The length of the CDR3 is 16 residues. Looked up from germline, CDR1 is MGHRA and CDR2 is YSYEKL. As DNA, the CDR3 is TGCGCCAGCAGCCTATTCGGGAGGGTAGTAGAGGAAAAACTGTTTTTT. Translation: CASSLFGRVVEEKLFF.

This chain connects TRBV6-6 to TRBJ2-7, with D tentatively TRBD2 (5 bases). This CDR3 is 15 amino acids long. In germline, CDR1 is MNHNY, CDR2 SVGAGI (reference sequence). Trimming stripped 0 bases from V and 6 bases from J, with 15 bases between. Written as DNA, the CDR3 is TGTGCCAGCAGTTACTCGAGGGCAGGAAGCCGCGAGCAGTACTTC. Translation: CASSYSRAGSREQYF.

The gene calls are TRBV19 and TRBJ1-1; perhaps TRBD1 as D (6 bases). Germline V gives CDR1 LNHDA, CDR2 SQIVND (reference sequence). The CDR3 has 13 amino acids. Deletions cut 6 bases from V and 3 bases from J, with 11 bases between. The CDR3 DNA follows: TGTGCCAGTAGCAGGGGATGGGACACTGAAGCTTTCTTT. As protein: CASSRGWDTEAFF. Variable domain in full (rest from reference TRBV19 and TRBJ1-1): DGGITQSPKYLFRKEGQNVTLSCEQNLNHDAMYWYRQDPGQGLRLIYYSQIVNDFQKGDIAEGYSVSREKKESFPLTVTSAQKNPTAFYLCASSRGWDTEAFFGQGTRLTVV.

CDR3 region: CASGSGNYGYTF. CDR3 coding DNA: TGTGCCAGCGGGAGCGGTAACTATGGCTACACCTTC. The chain couples TRBV6-5 to TRBJ1-2, with D unresolved. V lost 8 bases to trimming and J lost 1 base, with 8 bases between them. This CDR3 has 12 amino acids. CDR1 and CDR2 from the germline V gene are MNHEY and SVGAGI.

The chain uses TRBV6-5 and TRBJ1-1; TRBD1 is a possible D gene (5 bases). From germline, CDR1 is MNHEY and CDR2 SVGAGI. Trimming left V 2 bases short and J 2 bases short, with 15 bases between. The CDR3 runs 16 residues. DNA of the CDR3: TGTGCCAGCAGTTACGCTCCGGGGCGGGGAAACACTGAAGCTTTCTTT. Its translation: CASSYAPGRGNTEAFF.

The V and J genes are TRBV4-3 and TRBJ2-5, with 9 bases aligning to TRBD2. Trimming cost V 3 bases and J 5 bases; bases outside gene matches: 13. Germline assignment: CDR1 LGHNA and CDR2 YSLEER. This CDR3 comprises 17 residues. CDR3 in DNA: TGCGCCAGCAGCCAGCGCCTCCTTGGCGGGGGGGCGGAGACCCAGTACTTC. Its protein product is CASSQRLLGGGAETQYF.

V usage is TRBV27 and J usage is TRBJ1-5, with a weak D call TRBD1 (5 bases). Looked up from germline, CDR1 is MNHEY and CDR2 is SMNVEV (reference sequence). Between the trimmed V and J ends, which lost 3 bases and 7 bases, there was a span of 16 bases. This CDR3 is 15 amino acids long. CDR3 coding DNA: TGTGCCAGCAGTTTCGCCAGGGTAGGTCCACAGCCCCAGCATTTT. Encoded protein: CASSFARVGPQPQHF.